This T cell receptor beta chain was recovered during a study of cytomegalovirus exposure and HLA in healthy donors. Of note for this clone: Its target is not known.

Study-level findings and limits: According to the study, roughly 160 TCR beta chains were cytomegalovirus-associated. Based on reports, TCR beta sequences accurately predicted HLA-A and HLA-B alleles for most subjects.

Both 60 Vbeta primers and 13 Jbeta primers went into the PCR. Profiling relied on immunoSEQ multiplex PCR, and the TCRdb table lists in-frame clones only, not all of them. Its listing shows 150,000 or so clones. V lost 6 bases and J 6 bases, leaving 9 bases between the germline ends. This CDR3 has 12 residues. Looked up from germline, CDR1 is KGHSH and CDR2 is LQKENI. This TCR was recovered from a woman between 50 and 59 years old in good health and CMV-seronegative. The V gene is TRBV18, the J gene TRBJ1-5; unclear D gene. The sample was PBMCs. This CDR3 reads CASSGAAQPQHF. The DNA for the CDR3 is TGTGCCAGCTCCGGAGCAGCTCAGCCCCAGCATTTT.